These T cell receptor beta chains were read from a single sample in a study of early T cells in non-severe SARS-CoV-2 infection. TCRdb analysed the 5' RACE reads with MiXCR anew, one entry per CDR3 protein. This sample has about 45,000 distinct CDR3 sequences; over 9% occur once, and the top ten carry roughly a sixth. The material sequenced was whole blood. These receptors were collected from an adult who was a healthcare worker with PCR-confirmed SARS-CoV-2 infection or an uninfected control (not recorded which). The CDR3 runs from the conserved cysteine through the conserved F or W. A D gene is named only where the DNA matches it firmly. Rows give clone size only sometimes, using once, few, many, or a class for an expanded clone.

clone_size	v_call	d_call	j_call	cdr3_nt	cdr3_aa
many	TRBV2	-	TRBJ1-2	TGTGCCAGCAGGTTCGGGGGAGACTATGGCTACACCTTC	CASRFGGDYGYTF
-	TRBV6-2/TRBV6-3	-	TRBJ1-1	TGTGCCAGCAGTCACGGACAGTCCACTGAAGCTTTCTTT	CASSHGQSTEAFF
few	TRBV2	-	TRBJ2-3	TGTGCCAGCAGTAGCTTCCGGGGCACAGATACGCAGTATTTT	CASSSFRGTDTQYF
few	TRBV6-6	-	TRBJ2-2	TGTGCCAGCAGTTACCAGACGTTTCTCGGGGAGCTGTTTTTT	CASSYQTFLGELFF
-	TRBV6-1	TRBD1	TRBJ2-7	TGTGCCAGCAGTTTCGACCACAGGGGCCGGGCCTACGAGCAGTACTTC	CASSFDHRGRAYEQYF
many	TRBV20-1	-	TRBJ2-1	TGCAGTGCTGCGCCGGGGGGCTATGAGCAGTTCTTC	CSAAPGGYEQFF
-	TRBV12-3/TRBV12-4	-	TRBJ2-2	TGTGCCAGCAGTTTCGTACCCGGGGAGCTGTTTTTT	CASSFVPGELFF
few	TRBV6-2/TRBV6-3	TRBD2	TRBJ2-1	TGTGCCAGCAGTCTTTGGACTAGCGGGAGATCAGTTCGCAATGAGCAGTTCTTC	CASSLWTSGRSVRNEQFF
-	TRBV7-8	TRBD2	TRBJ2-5	TGTGCCAGCAGAACTCTAGCGGGGGCTTCTCAAGAGACCCAGTACTTC	CASRTLAGASQETQYF
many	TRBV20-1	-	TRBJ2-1	TGCAGTGCTAGATTGGGGCGGGGCTACAATGAGCAGTTCTTC	CSARLGRGYNEQFF
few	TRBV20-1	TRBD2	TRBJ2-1	TGCAGTGCTTTCCAGACTAGCGGGGGTAGAAATGAGCAGTTCTTC	CSAFQTSGGRNEQFF
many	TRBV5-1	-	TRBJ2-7	TGCGCCAGCCCGGGTTCGACCCGACAGAGCGAGCAGTACTTC	CASPGSTRQSEQYF
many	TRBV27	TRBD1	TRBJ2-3	TGTGCCAGCAGTAGGGACAGACTCACAGATACGCAGTATTTT	CASSRDRLTDTQYF
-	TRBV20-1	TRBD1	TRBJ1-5	TGCAGTGCTAGCGGGATTCAACCGGGACAGGGTTATCAGCCCCAGCATTTT	CSASGIQPGQGYQPQHF
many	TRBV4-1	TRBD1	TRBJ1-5	TGCGCCAGCAGCCAAGGAGGGGGCGAACAGCCCCAGCATTTT	CASSQGGGEQPQHF
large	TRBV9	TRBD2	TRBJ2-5	TGTGCCAGCAGCGGTCGGGAGGCTCAAGAGACCCAGTACTTC	CASSGREAQETQYF
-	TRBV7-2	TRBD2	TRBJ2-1	TGTGCCAGCAGCCTAATAAAAGGGACTAGCGGGCTTAATGAGCAGTTCTTC	CASSLIKGTSGLNEQFF
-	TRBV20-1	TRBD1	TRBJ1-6	TGCAGTGCCTTCCCGAGGGGGACAGTTTCACCCCTCCACTTT	CSAFPRGTVSPLHF
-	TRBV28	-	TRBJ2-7	TGTGCCAGCAATACTAGATCTGGTCGCGAGCAGTACTTC	CASNTRSGREQYF
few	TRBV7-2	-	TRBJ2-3	TGTGCCAGCAGCTTAGACATTCGAGATACGCAGTATTTT	CASSLDIRDTQYF
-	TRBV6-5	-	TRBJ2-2	TGTGCCAGCAGCCTATCAGGGGTCAACACCGGGGAGCTGTTTTTT	CASSLSGVNTGELFF
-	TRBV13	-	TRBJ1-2	TGTGCCAGCAGCCTGGGTAGATATGGCTACACCTTC	CASSLGRYGYTF
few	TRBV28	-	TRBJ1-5	TGTGCCAGCAGTGAAAGGGGCCACCCCCAGCATTTT	CASSERGHPQHF
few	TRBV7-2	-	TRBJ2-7	TGTGCCAGCAGCTTAGGTGCCAAACCCTACGAGCAGTACTTC	CASSLGAKPYEQYF
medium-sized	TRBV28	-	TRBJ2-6	TGTGCCAGCAGTATCCCACAGGTTTCTGGGGCCAACGTCCTGACTTTC	CASSIPQVSGANVLTF
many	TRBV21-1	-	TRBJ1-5	TGTGCCAGCAGCAACTTGACATATGATCAGCCCCAGCATTTT	CASSNLTYDQPQHF
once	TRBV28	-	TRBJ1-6	TGTGCCAGCAGTCCCAGTGAGCGGGCCCTCCACTTT	CASSPSERALHF
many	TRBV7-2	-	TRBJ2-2	TGTGCCAGCAGCTTGGACACAGCGAACACCGGGGAGCTGTTTTTT	CASSLDTANTGELFF
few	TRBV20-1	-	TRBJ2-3	TGCAGTGCTAGTAGGCGGGAATCAGGCACAGATACGCAGTATTTT	CSASRRESGTDTQYF
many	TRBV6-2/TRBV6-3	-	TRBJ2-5	TGTGCCAGCAGATGGACGTTGGCGGAGACCCAGTACTTC	CASRWTLAETQYF
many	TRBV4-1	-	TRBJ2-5	TGCGCCAGCAGCCTCCCAGGGAGAGAAGAGACCCAGTACTTC	CASSLPGREETQYF
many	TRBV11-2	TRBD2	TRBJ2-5	TGTGCCAGCAGCCCTAGCGGGACCAGGAGAGAGACCCAGTACTTC	CASSPSGTRRETQYF
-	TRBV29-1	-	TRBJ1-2	TGCAGCGTTGTCCCCATTCAAACTGTCTATGGCTACACCTTC	CSVVPIQTVYGYTF
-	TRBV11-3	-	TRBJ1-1	TGTGCCAGCAGCTTGACCATGAACACTGAAGCTTTCTTT	CASSLTMNTEAFF
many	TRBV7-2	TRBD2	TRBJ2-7	TGTGCCAGCAGCTCCACTAGCGGACGTGGAATGAACGAGCAGTACTTC	CASSSTSGRGMNEQYF
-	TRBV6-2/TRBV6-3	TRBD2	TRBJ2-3	TGTGCCAGCAGTTTCACGCCGGGACTAGCGGGAGATGGCACAGATACGCAGTATTTT	CASSFTPGLAGDGTDTQYF
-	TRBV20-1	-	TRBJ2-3	TGCAGTCTCCCGGGGATTGACACAGATACGCAGTATTTT	CSLPGIDTDTQYF
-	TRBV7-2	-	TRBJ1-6	TGTGCCAGCAGCTCGGCCACAGGGTTGGGTTCACCCCTCCACTTT	CASSSATGLGSPLHF
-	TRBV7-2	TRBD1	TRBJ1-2	TGTGCCAGCAGCTCTAACCCGGGACAGGGGGCACTGGGCTACACCTTC	CASSSNPGQGALGYTF
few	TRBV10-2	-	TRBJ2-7	TGCGCCAGCAGTGAGTCCGAGGCTAGCAGAGTCTACGAGCAGTACTTC	CASSESEASRVYEQYF